One and the same sample provided the 23 T cell receptor beta chains below, sequenced in a study of blood T cell repertoires in COVID-19 (TCRdb year 2020). The library came from the immunoSEQ multiplex PCR assay. Drawn from immuneACCESS, this table holds only the in-frame rearrangements with V and J called that TCRdb kept. Clones are partly lost; checked studies trace under half to an unresolved V gene and leave the rest unexplained. Present in this sample are about 72,000 clones, 86% of which were seen just once. The ten largest account for less than 15% of the sample. The specimen sequenced was peripheral blood. These receptors all stem from a woman in her sixties with acute or convalescent COVID-19.

The chain links TRBV12-3 or TRBV12-4 to TRBJ2-5; the D gene is possibly TRBD2 (5 bases). Trimming cost V 5 bases and J 5 bases, with 6 bases left between them. The length of the CDR3 is 11 residues. CDR3 residues: CASSPGETQYF. The CDR3 bases are TGTGCCAGCAGTCCGGGGGAGACCCAGTACTTC.

The chain recombines TRBV19 with TRBJ2-6, with D perhaps TRBD1 (8 bases). CDR3 size: 24 residues. Trimming took 3 bases from V and 0 from J, leaving 33 bases between them. The germline CDR1 and CDR2 sequences are LNHDA and SQIVND (reference sequence). CDR3 in DNA: TGTGCCAGTAGTATCCTGTGGCGGGGGCCGCACTCAGGGGGCCAAAGCTCTGGGGCCAACGTCCTGACTTTC. Its translation is CASSILWRGPHSGGQSSGANVLTF.

This sequence joins TRBV2 and TRBJ2-5, with 11 bases identical to TRBD2. V gave up 4 bases and J gave up 1 base; unmatched junction bases: 8. Germline CDR1 SNHLY, CDR2 FYNNEI. CDR3 length equals 17 residues. The chain's CDR3 is CASSALSGGAGQETQYF. The CDR3 nucleotides are TGTGCCAGCAGTGCTCTTAGCGGGGGGGCGGGCCAAGAGACCCAGTACTTC.

In DNA form, the CDR3 reads TGTGCCAGCAGCAAAGGAGGGGTAAATGGGGTAACCGGGACAGGAAACACTGAAGCTTTCTTT. Its translation is CASSKGGVNGVTGTGNTEAFF. V and J are TRBV21-1 and TRBJ1-1; the DNA was not compared with TRBD1, the D call given in the table. TRBV21-1 has pseudogene status. The CDR3 extends over 21 amino acids.

The V gene is TRBV2, the J gene TRBJ2-4; tentatively, D is TRBD2 (5 bases). Trimming shortened V by 3 bases and J by 0 bases, and 18 bases separated the two germline ends. In germline, CDR1 is SNHLY, CDR2 FYNNEI. The CDR3 runs 18 residues. Here the CDR3 DNA reads TGTGCCAGCAGTGAGTCGGAGGCTGTGGGGTTAGCCAAAAACATTCAGTACTTC. As protein: CASSESEAVGLAKNIQYF.

The chain combines TRBV19 with TRBJ1-2; D is unclear. The germline V gene encodes CDR1 LNHDA and CDR2 SQIVND (reference sequence). This CDR3 is built from 15 residues. V lost 7 bases, J lost 0 bases, and 15 bases lay in between. This CDR3 is CASTSGGVPNYGYTF. The CDR3 DNA reads as TGTGCCAGTACCTCGGGAGGAGTTCCTAACTATGGCTACACCTTC. Drawing the rest from reference TRBV19 and TRBJ1-2, the complete variable domain is DGGITQSPKYLFRKEGQNVTLSCEQNLNHDAMYWYRQDPGQGLRLIYYSQIVNDFQKGDIAEGYSVSREKKESFPLTVTSAQKNPTAFYLCASTSGGVPNYGYTFGSGTRLTVV.

V gene TRBV14 combines with J gene TRBJ1-6, with D unresolved. This CDR3 has 17 amino acids. V lost 1 base to trimming and J lost 5 bases, with 15 bases between them. Per the germline V gene, CDR1 is SGHDN and CDR2 is FVKESK. CDR3 sequence reads: CASSQALPRSNNSPLHF. The DNA for the CDR3 is TGTGCCAGCAGCCAAGCCCTACCGCGGTCAAATAATTCACCCCTCCACTTT.

The chain links TRBV11-2 to TRBJ2-3; D is undetermined. The CDR3 spans 13 residues. CDR1 is SGHAT, CDR2 FQNNGV, per germline. V lost 1 base and J lost 10, with 12 bases in between. The DNA for the CDR3 is TGTGCCAGCAGCTTAGTTCTTGAGGATCCGCAGTATTTT. Its protein is CASSLVLEDPQYF.

J is TRBJ2-7 and V is TRBV5-4; D is perhaps TRBD1 (5 bases). Germline V gene lookup returns CDR1 SGHNT and CDR2 YYREEE (reference sequence). Trimming took off 1 base at V and 0 bases at J, with 8 bases between the two ends. The CDR3 has 14 amino acids. The CDR3 DNA reads TGTGCCAGCAGCTTGATAGGGGCCTCCTACGAGCAGTACTTC. Amino acid sequence: CASSLIGASYEQYF.

The V gene is TRBV5-1, the J gene TRBJ1-1; D gene ambiguous. Germline V gene lookup returns CDR1 SGHRS and CDR2 YFSETQ. The CDR3 runs 13 residues. Deletions cut 3 bases from V and 0 bases from J, with 6 bases between. CDR3 in DNA: TGCGCCAGCAGCTATGAGGTGAACACTGAAGCTTTCTTT. This translates into CASSYEVNTEAFF. Filled out from reference TRBV5-1 and TRBJ1-1, the complete variable domain reads KAGVTQTPRYLIKTRGQQVTLSCSPISGHRSVSWYQQTPGQGLQFLFEYFSETQRNKGNFPGRFSGRQFSNSRSEMNVSTLELGDSALYLCASSYEVNTEAFFGQGTRLTVV.

This chain joins TRBV18 and TRBJ2-1; D is perhaps TRBD1 (6 bases). V lost 6 bases, J lost 4 bases, and 16 bases lay in between. Germline V gene lookup returns CDR1 KGHSH and CDR2 LQKENI. This CDR3 is built from 15 residues. CDR3 sequence (DNA): TGTGCCAGCTCGGCAAACAGGGAAAGTTACAATGAGCAGTTCTTC. It translates to CASSANRESYNEQFF.

CDR3 in amino acids: CASSYAGTGISYGYTF. The CDR3 nucleotides are TGTGCCAGCAGTTACGCCGGGACAGGGATTAGCTATGGCTACACCTTC. The V and J genes are TRBV6-5 and TRBJ1-2; 9 bases fit TRBD1. The CDR3 consists of 16 residues. Germline V gene sequence: CDR1 MNHEY, CDR2 SVGAGI. J was trimmed by 4 bases and V by 2 bases; bases with no gene match: 8.

The chain couples TRBV2 to TRBJ2-1; 7 bases fit TRBD2. Germline V CDR1 and CDR2: SNHLY, FYNNEI. J was trimmed by 10 bases and V by 6 bases; bases with no gene match: 12. This CDR3 is built from 14 residues. CDR3 loop: CASRLATTLEEQFF. CDR3 bases: TGTGCCAGCAGACTAGCGACCACTTTGGAAGAGCAGTTCTTC.

The V call is TRBV3-1 (or the pseudogene TRBV3-2), the J call TRBJ2-5; D possibly corresponds to TRBD1 (5 bases). V gave up 0 bases and J gave up 5 bases, with 10 bases separating them. Germline V gene sequence: CDR1 LGHDT, CDR2 YNNKEL (reference sequence). This CDR3 has 14 residues. The CDR3 region is CASSQDAGWETQYF. DNA of the CDR3: TGTGCCAGCAGCCAAGATGCAGGGTGGGAGACCCAGTACTTC.

The CDR3 reads CASSLEGQGAGYEQFF. The CDR3 region has the DNA TGCGCCAGCAGCTTGGAGGGACAGGGGGCGGGATATGAGCAGTTCTTC. The V gene is TRBV5-1, the J gene TRBJ2-1, with 12 bases aligning to TRBD1. The CDR3 runs 16 residues. The ends lost 0 bases at V and 8 bases at J; junction bases unmatched: 6. Germline V gene sequence: CDR1 SGHRS, CDR2 YFSETQ.

This rearrangement joins TRBV7-8 to TRBJ2-7, with 7 bases aligning to TRBD1. The length of the CDR3 is 13 residues. The germline CDR1 and CDR2 sequences are SGHVS and FQNEAQ. After removal of 5 bases from V and 7 bases from J, the junction contained 8 bases not matched to a gene. For the CDR3, the DNA is TGTGCCAGCAGCATTACAGGGGCGAGGGAGCAGTACTTC. Translation gives CASSITGAREQYF.

This sequence joins TRBV20-1 and TRBJ2-7, with a weak D call TRBD2 (6 bases). V lost 3 bases and J lost 4, with 7 bases in between. Germline values: CDR1 DFQATT, CDR2 SNEGSKA (reference sequence). CDR3 size: 11 residues. The CDR3 reads CSARGGYEQYF. The CDR3, as DNA: TGCAGTGCTAGGGGGGGTTACGAGCAGTACTTC.

The V call is TRBV4-2, the J call TRBJ2-6; 9 nucleotides agree with TRBD2. This CDR3 has 19 residues. The ends lost 0 bases at V and 2 bases at J; junction bases unmatched: 8. Germline values: CDR1 LGHNA, CDR2 YNFKEQ. CDR3 sequence: CASSQDPTSGPTGANVLTF. In DNA form, the CDR3 reads TGTGCCAGCAGCCAAGATCCAACTAGCGGGCCCACTGGGGCCAACGTCCTGACTTTC.

J is TRBJ1-3 and V is TRBV18; 8 positions agree with TRBD1. Germline assignment: CDR1 KGHSH and CDR2 LQKENI. This CDR3 region has 15 residues. The V and J ends lost 2 bases and 3 bases, in that order; junction bases with no gene match: 3. The CDR3 protein is CASSPRTGLGNTIYF. As DNA, the CDR3 is TGTGCCAGCTCACCAAGGACAGGGCTTGGAAACACCATATATTTT.

The rearrangement uses TRBV5-5 and TRBJ2-3; 8 nucleotides match TRBD2. Trimming removed 0 bases from V and 5 bases from J; junction bases left unmatched: 2. The CDR3 has 14 residues. Germline CDR1 reads SGHKS; CDR2 reads YYEKEE (reference sequence). The chain's CDR3 is CASSLASGGDTQYF. The CDR3 coding sequence is TGTGCCAGCAGCTTGGCCAGCGGGGGAGATACGCAGTATTTT.

This clone has a single count. The chain recombines TRBV7-3 with TRBJ1-2; maybe TRBD1 (5 bases). The CDR3 runs to 14 residues. Germline lookup yields CDR1 SGHTA and CDR2 FQGTGA. V dropped 2 bases and J dropped 7 bases, with 14 bases sitting between them. CDR3 nucleotide sequence: TGTGCCAGCAGCTTAGGCCCCAGGGTTTCTGGCTACACCTTC. Its translation: CASSLGPRVSGYTF.

CDR3 loop: CATSTPLAGGSEQFF. The CDR3 nucleotides read TGTGCCACCAGCACCCCGCTAGCGGGGGGCAGTGAGCAGTTCTTC. The rearrangement joins TRBV15 to TRBJ2-1; 11 bases align to TRBD2. The CDR3 is made up of 15 amino acids. Germline lookup yields CDR1 LNHNV and CDR2 YYDKDF (reference sequence). Unmatched junction bases numbered 8, after V lost 4 bases and J lost 9 bases.

The V call is TRBV28, the J call TRBJ2-1, with D maybe TRBD2 (5 bases). CDR1 is MDHEN, CDR2 SYDVKM, per germline. The ends were cut back, 6 bases at V and 9 bases at J, with 21 bases in the middle. This CDR3 contains 15 residues. CDR3 nucleotide sequence: TGTGCCAGCAGCCCCGCGGGTAGGGTGCGCGGTGAGCAGTTCTTC. Amino acids: CASSPAGRVRGEQFF.